The clone carrying this TCR beta chain has only one observation. The data were produced by immunoSEQ multiplex PCR, yet TCRdb's version contains in-frame clones alone and is incomplete. This repertoire shows about 220,000 clones, roughly 90% found once; its top ten account for just over 2.5%. This record comes from a study of blood T cell repertoires in COVID-19. Germline assignment: CDR1 MGHRA and CDR2 YSYEKL. Trimming took 5 bases from V and 1 from J; bases not matched to a gene: 4. The CDR3 runs 16 residues. This chain uses TRBV4-1 with TRBJ1-4; 10 nucleotides match TRBD1. The TCR originated in a woman aged 25 to 39 who had recovered from COVID-19. Input material: PBMCs or T cells enriched from blood (not recorded which). CDR3 nucleotides: TGCGCCAGCAGCAGGACAGGGGGAATAACTAATGAAAAACTGTTTTTT. This sequence encodes CASSRTGGITNEKLFF.